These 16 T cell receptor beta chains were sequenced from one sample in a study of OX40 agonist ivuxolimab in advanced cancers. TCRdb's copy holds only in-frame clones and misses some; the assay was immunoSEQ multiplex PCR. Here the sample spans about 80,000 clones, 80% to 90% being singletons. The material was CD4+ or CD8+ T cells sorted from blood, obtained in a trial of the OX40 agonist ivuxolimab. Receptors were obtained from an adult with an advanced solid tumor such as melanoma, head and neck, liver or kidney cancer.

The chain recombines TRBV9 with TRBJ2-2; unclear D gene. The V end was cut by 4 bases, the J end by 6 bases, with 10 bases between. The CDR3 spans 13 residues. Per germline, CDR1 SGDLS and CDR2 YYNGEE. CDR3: CASSRVEAGELFF. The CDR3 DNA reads TGTGCCAGCAGCCGGGTAGAGGCCGGGGAGCTGTTTTTT.

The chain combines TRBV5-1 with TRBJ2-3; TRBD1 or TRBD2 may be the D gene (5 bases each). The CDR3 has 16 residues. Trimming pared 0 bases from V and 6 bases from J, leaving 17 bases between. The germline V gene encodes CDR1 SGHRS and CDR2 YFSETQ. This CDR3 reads CASSLALGVNDDTQYF. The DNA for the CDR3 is TGCGCCAGCAGCTTGGCTCTGGGGGTGAATGACGATACGCAGTATTTT.

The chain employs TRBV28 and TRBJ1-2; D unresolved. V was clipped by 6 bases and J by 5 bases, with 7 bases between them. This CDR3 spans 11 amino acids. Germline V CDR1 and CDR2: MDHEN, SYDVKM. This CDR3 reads CASRRVYGYTF. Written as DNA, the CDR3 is TGTGCCAGCAGAAGGGTTTATGGCTACACCTTC.

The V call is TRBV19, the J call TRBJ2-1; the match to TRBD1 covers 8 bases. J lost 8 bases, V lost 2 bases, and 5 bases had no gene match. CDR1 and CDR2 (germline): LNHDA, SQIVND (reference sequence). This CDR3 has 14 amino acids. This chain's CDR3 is CASSISRGLDEQFF. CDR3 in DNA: TGTGCCAGTAGTATATCCAGGGGGCTCGATGAGCAGTTCTTC.

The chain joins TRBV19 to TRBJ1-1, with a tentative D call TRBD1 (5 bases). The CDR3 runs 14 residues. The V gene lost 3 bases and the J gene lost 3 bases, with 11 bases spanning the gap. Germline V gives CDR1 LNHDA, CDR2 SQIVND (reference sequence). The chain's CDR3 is CASSIQGVYTEAFF. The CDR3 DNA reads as TGTGCCAGTAGTATTCAGGGAGTTTACACTGAAGCTTTCTTT.

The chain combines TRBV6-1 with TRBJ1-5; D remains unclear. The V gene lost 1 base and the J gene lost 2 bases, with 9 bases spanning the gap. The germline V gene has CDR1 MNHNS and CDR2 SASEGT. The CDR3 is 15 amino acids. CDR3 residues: CASSEGARGNQPQHF. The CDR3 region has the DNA TGTGCCAGCAGTGAAGGGGCTAGAGGCAATCAGCCCCAGCATTTT.

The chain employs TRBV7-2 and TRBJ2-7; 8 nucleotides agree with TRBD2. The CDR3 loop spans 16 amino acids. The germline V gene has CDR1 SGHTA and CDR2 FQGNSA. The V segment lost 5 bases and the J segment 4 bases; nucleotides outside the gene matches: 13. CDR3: CASSPAPGTSLYEQYF. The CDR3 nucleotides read TGTGCCAGCAGCCCGGCCCCCGGGACTAGTCTGTACGAGCAGTACTTC.

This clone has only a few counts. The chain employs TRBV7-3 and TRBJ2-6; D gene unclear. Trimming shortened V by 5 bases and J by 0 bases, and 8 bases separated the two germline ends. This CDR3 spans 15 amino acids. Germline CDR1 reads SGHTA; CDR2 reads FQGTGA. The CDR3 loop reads CASSAQNSGANVLTF. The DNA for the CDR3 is TGTGCCAGCAGCGCACAGAACTCTGGGGCCAACGTCCTGACTTTC.

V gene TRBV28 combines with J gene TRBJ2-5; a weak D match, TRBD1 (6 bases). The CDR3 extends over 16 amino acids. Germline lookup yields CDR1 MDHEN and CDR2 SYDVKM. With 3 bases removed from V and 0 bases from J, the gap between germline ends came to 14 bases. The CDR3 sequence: CASSFGGGPYQETQYF. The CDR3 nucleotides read TGTGCCAGCAGTTTTGGGGGCGGTCCGTACCAAGAGACCCAGTACTTC. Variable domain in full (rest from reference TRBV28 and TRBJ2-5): DVKVTQSSRYLVKRTGEKVFLECVQDMDHENMFWYRQDPGLGLRLIYFSYDVKMKEKGDIPEGYSVSREKKERFSLILESASTNQTSMYLCASSFGGGPYQETQYFGPGTRLLVL.

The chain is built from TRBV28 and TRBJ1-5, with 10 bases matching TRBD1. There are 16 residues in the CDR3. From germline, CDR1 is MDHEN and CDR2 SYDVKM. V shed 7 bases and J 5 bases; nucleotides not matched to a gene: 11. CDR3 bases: TGTGCCAGCACCATCAGGGGACAGGGGCCCCATCAGCCCCAGCATTTT. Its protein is CASTIRGQGPHQPQHF.

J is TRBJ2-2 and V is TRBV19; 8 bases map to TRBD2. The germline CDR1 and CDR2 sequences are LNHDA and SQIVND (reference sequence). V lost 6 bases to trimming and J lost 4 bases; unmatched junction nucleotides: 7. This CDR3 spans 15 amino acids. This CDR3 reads CASSSSGGPTGELFF. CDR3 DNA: TGTGCCAGTAGCTCAAGCGGGGGTCCCACCGGGGAGCTGTTTTTT.

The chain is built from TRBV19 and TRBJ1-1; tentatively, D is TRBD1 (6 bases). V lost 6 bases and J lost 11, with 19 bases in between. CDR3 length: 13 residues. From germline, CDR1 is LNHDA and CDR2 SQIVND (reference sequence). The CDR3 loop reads CASSPPGHTAAFF. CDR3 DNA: TGTGCCAGTAGCCCCCCGGGACACACGGCGGCTTTCTTT. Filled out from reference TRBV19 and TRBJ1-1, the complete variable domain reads DGGITQSPKYLFRKEGQNVTLSCEQNLNHDAMYWYRQDPGQGLRLIYYSQIVNDFQKGDIAEGYSVSREKKESFPLTVTSAQKNPTAFYLCASSPPGHTAAFFGQGTRLTVV.

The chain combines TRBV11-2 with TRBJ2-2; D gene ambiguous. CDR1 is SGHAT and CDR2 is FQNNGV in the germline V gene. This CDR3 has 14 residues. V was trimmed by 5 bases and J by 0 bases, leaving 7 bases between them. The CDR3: CASSPRPNTGELFF. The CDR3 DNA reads TGTGCCAGCAGCCCCCGGCCGAACACCGGGGAGCTGTTTTTT. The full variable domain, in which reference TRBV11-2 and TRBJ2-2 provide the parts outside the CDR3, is EAGVAQSPRYKIIEKRQSVAFWCNPISGHATLYWYQQILGQGPKLLIQFQNNGVVDDSQLPKDRFSAERLKGVDSTLKIQPAKLEDSAVYLCASSPRPNTGELFFGEGSRLTVL.

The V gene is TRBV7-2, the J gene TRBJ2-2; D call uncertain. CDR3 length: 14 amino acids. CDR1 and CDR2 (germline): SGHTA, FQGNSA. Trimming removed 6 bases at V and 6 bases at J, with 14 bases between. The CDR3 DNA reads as TGTGCCAGCAGTGCGGACGGTCAATCCGGGGAGCTGTTTTTT. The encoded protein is CASSADGQSGELFF. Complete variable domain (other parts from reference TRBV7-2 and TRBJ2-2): GAGVSQSPSNKVTEKGKDVELRCDPISGHTALYWYRQSLGQGLEFLIYFQGNSAPDKSGLPSDRFSAERTGGSVSTLTIQRTQQEDSAVYLCASSADGQSGELFFGEGSRLTVL.

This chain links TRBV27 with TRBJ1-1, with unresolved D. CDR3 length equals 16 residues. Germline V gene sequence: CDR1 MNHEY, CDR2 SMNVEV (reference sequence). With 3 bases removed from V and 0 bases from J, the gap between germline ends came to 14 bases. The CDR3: CASSFATPDLNTEAFF. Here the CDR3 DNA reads TGTGCCAGCAGTTTCGCTACACCGGACTTGAACACTGAAGCTTTCTTT.

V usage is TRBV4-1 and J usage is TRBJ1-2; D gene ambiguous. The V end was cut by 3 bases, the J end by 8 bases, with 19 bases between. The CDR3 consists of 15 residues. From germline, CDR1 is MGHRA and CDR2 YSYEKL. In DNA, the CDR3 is TGCGCCAGCAGCCAGCAGGACGGACGCTATGTCGGCTACACCTTC. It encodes CASSQQDGRYVGYTF.